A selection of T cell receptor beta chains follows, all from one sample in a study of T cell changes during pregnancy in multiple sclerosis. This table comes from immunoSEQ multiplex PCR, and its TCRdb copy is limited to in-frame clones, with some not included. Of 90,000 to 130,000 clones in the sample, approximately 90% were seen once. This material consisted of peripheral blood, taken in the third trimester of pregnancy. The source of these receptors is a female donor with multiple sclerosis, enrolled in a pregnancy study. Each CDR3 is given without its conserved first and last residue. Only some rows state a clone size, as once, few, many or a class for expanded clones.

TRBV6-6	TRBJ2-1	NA	ASSYPRGRAVEQF
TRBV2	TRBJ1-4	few	ASRDRAGTVREKLF
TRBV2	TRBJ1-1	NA	ASRPGTGGLLAF
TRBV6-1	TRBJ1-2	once	ASSEGAPYGYT
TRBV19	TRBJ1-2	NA	ASRKNPDLASDGYT
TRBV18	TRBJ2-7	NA	ASSPRDTYEQY
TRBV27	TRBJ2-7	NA	ASSPERRGREQY
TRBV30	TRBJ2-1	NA	ATTARTGYNEQF
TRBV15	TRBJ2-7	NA	ATSPGMAYEQY
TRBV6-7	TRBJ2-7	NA	APRRRGPSYEQY